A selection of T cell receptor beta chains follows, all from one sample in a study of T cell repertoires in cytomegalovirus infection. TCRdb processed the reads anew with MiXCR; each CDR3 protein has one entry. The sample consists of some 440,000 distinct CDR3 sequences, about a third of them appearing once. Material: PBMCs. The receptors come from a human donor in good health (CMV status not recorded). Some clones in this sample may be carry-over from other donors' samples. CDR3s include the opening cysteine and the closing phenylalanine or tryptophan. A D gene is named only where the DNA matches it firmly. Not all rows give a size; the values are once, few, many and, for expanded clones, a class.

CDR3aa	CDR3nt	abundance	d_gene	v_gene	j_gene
CASSFSYNSPLHF	TGTGCCAGCAGCTTTTCCTATAATTCACCCCTCCACTTT	many	.	TRBV7-2	TRBJ1-6
CASSFLDSFYEQYF	TGTGCCAGCAGTTTCCTGGACAGCTTCTACGAGCAGTACTTC	.	.	TRBV27	TRBJ2-7
CSATITLNTEAFF	TGCAGTGCCACCATCACCTTGAACACTGAAGCTTTCTTT	few	.	TRBV20-1	TRBJ1-1
CASSLELALINEQFF	TGCGCCAGCAGCCTAGAACTAGCGCTGATCAATGAGCAGTTCTTC	.	TRBD2	TRBV4-3	TRBJ2-1
CASSLEAGFSYNEQFF	TGTGCCAGCAGCTTAGAAGCAGGCTTCTCCTACAATGAGCAGTTCTTC	.	.	TRBV7-6	TRBJ2-1
CSARDRGTEAFF	TGCAGTGCTAGAGATAGGGGCACTGAAGCTTTCTTT	few	.	TRBV20-1	TRBJ1-1
CASSLASGGPPSYNEQFF	TGTGCCAGCAGCTTGGCCAGCGGGGGGCCTCCCTCCTACAATGAGCAGTTCTTC	few	TRBD2	TRBV5-4	TRBJ2-1
CSASEGPKGSYEQYF	TGCAGTGCTAGCGAGGGTCCTAAGGGCTCCTACGAGCAGTACTTC	few	.	TRBV20-1	TRBJ2-7
CASSLRQAHPGTRRGGELFF	TGTGCCAGCAGCTTACGGCAAGCCCACCCCGGGACTAGAAGGGGCGGGGAGCTGTTTTTT	many	TRBD2	TRBV7-8	TRBJ2-2
CASSLVVGRGGPNEQFF	TGTGCCAGCAGCTTAGTAGTCGGGCGGGGGGGCCCGAATGAGCAGTTCTTC	.	TRBD2	TRBV7-2	TRBJ2-1